Given below is one TCR beta chain in context. Its antigen is undetermined. The data originate from a study of cytomegalovirus exposure and HLA in healthy donors. Study-level findings and limits: Per published reports, the classifier diagnosed cytomegalovirus status with high specificity and sensitivity.

V was trimmed by 7 bases and J by 7 bases, leaving 17 bases between them. Per the germline V gene, CDR1 is LNHDA and CDR2 is SQIVND (reference sequence). This CDR3 has 14 residues. Sequencing was performed with immunoSEQ multiplex PCR; in TCRdb, only in-frame clones are kept and a portion is missing. The table includes 200,000 to 250,000 clones, more than 75% detected once. The chain uses TRBV19 and TRBJ1-5; D perhaps matches TRBD1 (6 bases). The sequenced sample was PBMCs. This TCR derives from a woman aged 18-29 years in good health and CMV-seropositive. This CDR3 reads CASTIAGGQQPQHF. The DNA for the CDR3 is TGTGCCAGTACCATAGCGGGGGGGCAACAGCCCCAGCATTTT.